The present T cell receptor (beta chain) was sequenced within a study of response to subunit inactivated influenza vaccine. Study results and limitations: The authors suggested that few new T cells are recruited per seasonal influenza vaccination.

The sample holds a few counts of this clonotype. The antigen remains undetermined. The CDR3 contains 15 residues. Trimming removed 5 bases from V and 4 bases from J; junction bases left unmatched: 9. Germline CDR1 is MNHNS and CDR2 is SASEGT. In TCRdb, the RT-PCR reads were re-called with MiXCR into one record per CDR3 protein. The sample yields about 700,000 distinct CDR3 sequences, over 11% seen once. This TCR derives from a man aged 45-60 years who received an inactivated influenza vaccine. The sample in question was PBMCs from blood, obtained around 14 days before vaccination. The chain has TRBV6-1 and TRBJ1-1, with 8 bases that match TRBD1. CDR3 loop: CASSNRQGWSTEAFF. The CDR3 DNA sequence: TGTGCCAGCAGTAATAGACAGGGGTGGAGCACTGAAGCTTTCTTT.